The sequence of this TCR beta chain was determined in a study of OX40 agonist ivuxolimab in advanced cancers. For the study at large: Patients received the agonistic anti-OX40 (CD134) antibody ivuxolimab. Patients received ivuxolimab, an intravenous treatment, every 2 weeks at 0.01 to 10 mg/kg.

The germline V gene encodes CDR1 SEHNR and CDR2 FQNEAQ (reference sequence). The CDR3 has 15 amino acids. V was cut by 0 bases and J by 0 bases, with 5 bases left in between. The protocol was immunoSEQ multiplex PCR, while the TCRdb copy is restricted to in-frame clones and leaves out a portion. The repertoire consists of some 37,000 clones, with roughly 80% occurring once and the leading ten covering around 10%. It was autoimmune disease history or systemic immunosuppression that excluded patients. Regarding the study as a whole: Partly responding patients at 0.1-3.0 mg/kg showed some of the smallest clonal expansion.

For this clone: Its specificity is not known.

The sample in question was CD4+ or CD8+ T cells sorted from blood, obtained in a trial of the OX40 agonist ivuxolimab. V usage is TRBV7-9 and J usage is TRBJ2-2; no reliable D call. This TCR derives from an adult with an advanced solid tumor such as melanoma, head and neck, liver or kidney cancer. CDR3 bases: TGTGCCAGCAGCTTAGCGACGCCGAACACCGGGGAGCTGTTTTTT. It yields the protein CASSLATPNTGELFF.